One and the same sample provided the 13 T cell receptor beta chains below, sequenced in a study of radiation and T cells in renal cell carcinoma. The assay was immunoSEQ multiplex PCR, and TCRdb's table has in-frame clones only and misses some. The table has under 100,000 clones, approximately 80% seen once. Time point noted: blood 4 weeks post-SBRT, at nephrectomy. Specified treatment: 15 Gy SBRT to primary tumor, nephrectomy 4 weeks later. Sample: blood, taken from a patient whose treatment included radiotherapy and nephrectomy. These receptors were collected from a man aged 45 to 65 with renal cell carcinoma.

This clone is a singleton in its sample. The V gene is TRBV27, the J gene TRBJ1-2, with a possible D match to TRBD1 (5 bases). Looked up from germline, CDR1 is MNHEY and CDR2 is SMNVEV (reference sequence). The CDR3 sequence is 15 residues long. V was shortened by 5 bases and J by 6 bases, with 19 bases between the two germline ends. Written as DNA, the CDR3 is TGTGCCAGCAGTCCGTCAGGGCTACGAACAAATGGCTACACCTTC. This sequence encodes CASSPSGLRTNGYTF.

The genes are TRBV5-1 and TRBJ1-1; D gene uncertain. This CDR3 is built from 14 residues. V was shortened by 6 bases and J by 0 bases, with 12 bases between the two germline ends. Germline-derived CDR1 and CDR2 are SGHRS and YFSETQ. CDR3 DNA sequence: TGCGCCAGCACCCGGGGTGGGGTGAACACTGAAGCTTTCTTT. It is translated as CASTRGGVNTEAFF.

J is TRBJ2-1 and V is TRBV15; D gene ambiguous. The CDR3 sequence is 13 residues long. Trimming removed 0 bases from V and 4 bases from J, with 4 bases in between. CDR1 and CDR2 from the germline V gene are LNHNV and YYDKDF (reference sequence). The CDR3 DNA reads TGTGCCACCAGCAGAGAGGCGTACAATGAGCAGTTCTTC. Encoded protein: CATSREAYNEQFF.

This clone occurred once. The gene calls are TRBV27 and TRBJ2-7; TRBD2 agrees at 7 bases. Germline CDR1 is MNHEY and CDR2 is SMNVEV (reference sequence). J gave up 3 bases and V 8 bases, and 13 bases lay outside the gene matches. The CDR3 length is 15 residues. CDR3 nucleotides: TGTGCCAGCCCCCCTAGCGGAGTTGAAGGCTACGAGCAGTACTTC. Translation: CASPPSGVEGYEQYF.

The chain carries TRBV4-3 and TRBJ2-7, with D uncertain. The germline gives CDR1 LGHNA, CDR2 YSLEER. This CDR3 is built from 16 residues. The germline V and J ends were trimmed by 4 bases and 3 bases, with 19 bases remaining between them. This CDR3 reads CASSPTGRTHVYEQYF. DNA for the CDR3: TGCGCCAGCAGCCCCACGGGCAGGACCCATGTCTACGAGCAGTACTTC.

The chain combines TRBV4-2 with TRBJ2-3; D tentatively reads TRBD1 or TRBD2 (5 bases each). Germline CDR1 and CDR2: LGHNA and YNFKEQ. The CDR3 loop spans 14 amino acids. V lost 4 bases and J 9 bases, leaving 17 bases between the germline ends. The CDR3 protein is CASSRDEWASTQYF. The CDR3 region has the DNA TGTGCCAGCAGCCGGGACGAATGGGCTTCAACGCAGTATTTT.

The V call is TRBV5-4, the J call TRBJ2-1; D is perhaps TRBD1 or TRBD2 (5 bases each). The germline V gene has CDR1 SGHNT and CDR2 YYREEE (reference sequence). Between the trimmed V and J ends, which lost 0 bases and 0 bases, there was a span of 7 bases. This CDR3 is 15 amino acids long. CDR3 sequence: CASSLGGDSYNEQFF. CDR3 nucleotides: TGTGCCAGCAGCTTGGGAGGGGACTCCTACAATGAGCAGTTCTTC.

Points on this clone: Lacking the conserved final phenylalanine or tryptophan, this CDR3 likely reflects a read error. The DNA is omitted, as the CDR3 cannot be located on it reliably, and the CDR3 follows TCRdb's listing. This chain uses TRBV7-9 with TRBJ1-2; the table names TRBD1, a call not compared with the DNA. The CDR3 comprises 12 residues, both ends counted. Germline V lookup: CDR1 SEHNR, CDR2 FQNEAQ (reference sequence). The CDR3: CASSLPSRTVHL.

The CDR3 reads CSVSLYSGRQETQYF. CDR3 DNA sequence: TGCAGCGTCTCGCTTTATAGCGGGAGACAAGAGACCCAGTACTTC. The chain employs TRBV29-1 and TRBJ2-5; TRBD2 aligns across 9 bases. Germline CDR1 and CDR2: SQVTM and ANQGSEA. The CDR3 is made up of 15 amino acids. Trimming cost V 6 bases and J 2 bases; bases outside gene matches: 10.

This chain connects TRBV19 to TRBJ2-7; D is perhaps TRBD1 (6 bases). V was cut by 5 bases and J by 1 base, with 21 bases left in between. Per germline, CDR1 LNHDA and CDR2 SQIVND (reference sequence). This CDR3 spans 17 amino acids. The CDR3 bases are TGTGCCAGTAGTTCCCGTAGAAACAGGGAGCTATCCTACGAGCAGTACTTC. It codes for CASSSRRNRELSYEQYF.

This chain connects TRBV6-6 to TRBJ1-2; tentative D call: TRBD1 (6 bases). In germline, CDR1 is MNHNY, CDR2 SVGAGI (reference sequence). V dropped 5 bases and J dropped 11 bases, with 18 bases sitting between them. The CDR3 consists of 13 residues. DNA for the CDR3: TGTGCCAGCAGTCCCCGGGACACCTCGGGGTACACCTTC. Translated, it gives CASSPRDTSGYTF.

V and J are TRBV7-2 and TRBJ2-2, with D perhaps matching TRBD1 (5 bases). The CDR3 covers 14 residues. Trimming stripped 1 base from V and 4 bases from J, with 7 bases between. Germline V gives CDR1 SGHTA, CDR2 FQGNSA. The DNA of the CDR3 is TGTGCCAGCAGCTTAGGACAGAGCACCGGGGAGCTGTTTTTT. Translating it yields CASSLGQSTGELFF.

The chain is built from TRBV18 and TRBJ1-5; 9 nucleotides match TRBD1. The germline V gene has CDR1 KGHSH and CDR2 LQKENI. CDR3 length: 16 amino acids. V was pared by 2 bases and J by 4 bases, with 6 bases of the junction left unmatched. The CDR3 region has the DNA TGTGCCAGCTCACCAACCCCGACAGGGGGGAATCAGCCCCAGCATTTT. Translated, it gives CASSPTPTGGNQPQHF. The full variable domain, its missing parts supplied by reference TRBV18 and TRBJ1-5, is NAGVMQNPRHLVRRRGQEARLRCSPMKGHSHVYWYRQLPEEGLKFMVYLQKENIIDESGMPKERFSAEFPKEGPSILRIQQVVRGDSAAYFCASSPTPTGGNQPQHFGDGTRLSIL.